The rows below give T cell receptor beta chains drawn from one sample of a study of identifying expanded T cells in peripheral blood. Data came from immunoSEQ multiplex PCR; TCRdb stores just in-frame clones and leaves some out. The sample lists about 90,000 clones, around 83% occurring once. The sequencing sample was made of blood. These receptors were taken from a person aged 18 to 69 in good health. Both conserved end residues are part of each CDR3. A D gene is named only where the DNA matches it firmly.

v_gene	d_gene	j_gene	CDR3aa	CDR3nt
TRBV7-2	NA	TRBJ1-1	CASSFLGYTEAFF	TGTGCCAGCAGCTTCCTTGGGTACACTGAAGCTTTCTTT
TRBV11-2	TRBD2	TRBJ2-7	CASSLPTGTSGWHEQYF	TGTGCCAGCAGCTTACCTACCGGGACTAGCGGATGGCACGAGCAGTACTTC
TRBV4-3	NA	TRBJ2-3	CASSQAPAVVSDTQYF	TGCGCCAGCAGCCAAGCCCCCGCGGTCGTGTCGGATACGCAGTATTTT
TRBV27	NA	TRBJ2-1	CASSFFSGNEQFF	TGTGCCAGCAGTTTTTTCAGTGGCAATGAGCAGTTCTTC
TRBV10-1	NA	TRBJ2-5	CASSESYETQYF	TGCGCCAGCAGTGAGTCGTACGAGACCCAGTACTTC
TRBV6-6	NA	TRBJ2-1	CASSFQRRHGEQFF	TGTGCCAGCAGTTTCCAAAGGAGGCACGGTGAGCAGTTCTTC
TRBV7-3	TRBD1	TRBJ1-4	CASQRDRGEKLFF	TGTGCCAGCCAGCGGGACAGGGGAGAAAAACTGTTTTTT
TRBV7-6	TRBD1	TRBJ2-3	CASSAHPYRGRSDTQYF	TGTGCCAGCAGCGCCCACCCATACAGGGGGCGTTCGGATACGCAGTATTTT
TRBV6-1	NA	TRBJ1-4	CASRPSGLNEKLFF	TGTGCCAGCAGACCCTCGGGACTTAATGAAAAACTGTTTTTT
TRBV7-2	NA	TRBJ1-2	CASSPGRGWFFSGGYTF	TGTGCCAGCAGCCCTGGTCGGGGGTGGTTTTTTTCTGGTGGCTACACCTTC
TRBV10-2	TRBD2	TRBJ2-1	CASSVYTGGENEQFF	TGCGCCAGCAGTGTCTATACCGGGGGGGAAAATGAGCAGTTCTTC
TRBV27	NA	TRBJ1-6	CASSLSLGGLSSPLHF	TGTGCCAGCAGTTTATCCCTTGGAGGGCTTAGTTCACCCCTCCACTTT
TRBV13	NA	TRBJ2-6	CASSLGGGANVLTF	TGTGCCAGCAGCTTAGGGGGTGGGGCCAACGTCCTGACTTTC
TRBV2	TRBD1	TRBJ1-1	CASKVPPDRGVGTEAFF	TGTGCCAGCAAGGTCCCTCCGGACAGGGGAGTCGGCACTGAAGCTTTCTTT
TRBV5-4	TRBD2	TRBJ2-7	CASSARGESSYEQYF	TGTGCCAGCAGCGCGCGGGGGGAGAGCTCCTACGAGCAGTACTTC
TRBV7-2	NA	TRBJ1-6	CASSSEQGGYSPLHF	TGTGCCAGCAGCTCCGAACAGGGTGGGTATTCACCCCTCCACTTT
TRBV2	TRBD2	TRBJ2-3	CASSGRLMLAGDSTDTQYF	TGTGCCAGCAGTGGGCGACTGATGCTAGCGGGGGACTCCACAGATACGCAGTATTTT
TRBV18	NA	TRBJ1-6	CASSPVRESPLHF	TGTGCCAGCTCACCAGTAAGAGAGTCACCCCTCCACTTT
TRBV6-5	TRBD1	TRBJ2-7	CASSRGRRSYEQYF	TGTGCCAGTAGTAGGGGGCGCCGGTCCTACGAGCAGTACTTC
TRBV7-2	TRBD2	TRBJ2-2	CASSPSGGADTGELFF	TGTGCCAGCAGCCCTAGCGGGGGGGCCGATACCGGGGAGCTGTTTTTT
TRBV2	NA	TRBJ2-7	CASSEAYEQYF	TGTGCCAGCAGTGAAGCCTACGAGCAGTACTTC
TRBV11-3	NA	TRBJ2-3	CASSLSVGSQYF	TGTGCCAGCAGCTTATCGGTGGGATCGCAGTATTTT
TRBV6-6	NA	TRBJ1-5	CASTNRNSNQPQHF	TGTGCCAGCACCAACCGGAACAGCAATCAGCCCCAGCATTTT
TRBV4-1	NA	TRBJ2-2	CASSQQGGNTGELFF	TGCGCCAGCAGCCAGCAGGGAGGAAACACCGGGGAGCTGTTTTTT